Below are 3 T cell receptor beta chains sequenced from a single sample in a study of low-dose radiotherapy and immunotherapy resistance in tumors. Specified time point: before trial treatment. With TRAV- and TRBV-specific primers, first-strand cDNA was made, covering the alpha and beta chains. Amplification, which lasted around 22 PCR cycles, used a constant-region primer and V-primer adapter to amplify TCRs. TCRdb re-analysed the reads in MiXCR, keeping a single row per CDR3 protein. This sample yields more than 85,000 distinct CDR3 sequences, of which under 9.5% are seen a single time; 0.8% to 1.3% belongs to the top ten. Sequenced here: PBMCs, sampled before treatment. These receptors came from a male donor with prostate cancer.

This clonotype was observed at least ten times. The rearrangement uses TRBV20-1 and TRBJ2-3; 9 bases match TRBD2. This CDR3 contains 14 residues. The ends lost 3 bases at V and 6 bases at J; junction bases unmatched: 7. Germline-derived CDR1 and CDR2 are DFQATT and SNEGSKA (reference sequence). In DNA, the CDR3 is TGCAGTGCTAGTGATGCGGGAGGGGCGGATACGCAGTATTTT. Protein sequence: CSASDAGGADTQYF.

The sample holds many counts of this clonotype. The chain joins TRBV2 to TRBJ1-2, with 8 positions matching TRBD1. The CDR3 has 14 residues. V lost 7 bases, J lost 7 bases, and 11 bases stayed unmatched. From germline, CDR1 is SNHLY and CDR2 FYNNEI. CDR3 residues: CASKLAGGAGGYTF. The CDR3 coding sequence is TGTGCCAGCAAGCTCGCAGGGGGCGCGGGTGGCTACACCTTC.

This clonotype showed up many times. The chain has TRBV19 and TRBJ2-6; D possibly corresponds to TRBD2 (6 bases). Trimming stripped 8 bases from V and 4 bases from J, with 15 bases between. The germline V gene has CDR1 LNHDA and CDR2 SQIVND (reference sequence). This CDR3 is built from 15 residues. CDR3 sequence: CASAAGSPGANVLTF. CDR3 nucleotides: TGTGCCAGTGCCGCGGGGAGCCCCGGGGCCAACGTCCTGACTTTC.